Reported below is one TCR beta chain. Which antigen it targets is not known. Within one base of it there is no much larger clone, and no base qualities were kept. This sample is drawn from a study of shared clonotypes between healthy human individuals (dated by TCRdb to the early 2020s). Some background on the complete study: Three men and a couple of women, aged 18 to 49 years, made up the cohort. For each donor, CD4 naive and CD4 memory were each given three plates, CD8 naive was given two plates, and CD8 memory was given one plate. To estimate repertoire size and how much clonotype sharing occurs between individuals, the study deeply sequenced the blood TCR repertoires of five healthy adults. To increase sequencing depth and limit assay-specific biases, TCR repertoire library preparation and sequencing were carried out by different laboratories using diverse techniques. Leukapheresis yielded between about 0.85 and 9 billion PBMCs per donor.

CDR1 is given as MNHEY and CDR2 as SVGAGI, both from the germline V gene. Cut back by 4 bases and 4 bases, the V and J ends lie 8 bases apart. Inclusive of the bounding cysteine and phenylalanine, the CDR3 is 13 residues long. The DNA shown is the 39-base CDR3, in frame from base 1. TCR CDR3 regions were amplified from genomic DNA by multiplex PCR using the deep immunoSEQ assay. Extracted genomic DNA from each cell subset was spread evenly across all wells of several immunoSEQ 96-well plates, with each plate serving as a replicate. Each replicate PCR for sorted subsets received about 0.2 ug genomic DNA, equal to roughly 30,000 T cell genomes. The purified libraries were quantified using a Qubit 3.0 fluorometer, sized with a Bioanalyzer 2100, and then quantified again using the KAPA Library Quantification kit. Every immunoSEQ 96-well plate was sequenced on a dedicated single-read 150-cycle Illumina NextSeq 550 flow cell. The published analysis was carried out like this. Because the immunoSEQ output included only junctional sequences and no quality scores, the filtering could not be the same as the filtering used for full-length reads. To assign V/J genes and CDR3, sequences were annotated using PyIR, a Python wrapper for IgBLAST v1.9, with IMGT germline references. Reads were filtered out if the reads had weak V/J assignments (E-value above 1e-6), no CDR3, stop codons, out-of-frame junctions, or ambiguous translated residues. V3J clonotypes were defined as sequences sharing the same inferred V gene, J gene, and CDR3 amino acid sequence. Percentage overlap between repertoires was calculated by dividing the number of shared unique clonotypes by the size of the smaller repertoire. Three approaches were used to assess repertoire richness: RTK rarefaction, the Chao1 estimator, and Recon v2.1 estimates of unobserved clonotypes. Generation probabilities for all TCRbeta clonotypes obtained by the gDNA method from a handful of donors were computed using OLGA. TCRdb took this table from immuneACCESS and kept in-frame rearrangements with V and J called. Such tables lack part of the clones; where checked against another copy, unresolved V genes explain under half of the gap, and the rest is unexplained. V, J and clone size were drawn from that table, and D and trimming were deduced from the DNA. The sample includes about 1 million clones, with approximately 70% observed a single time. Roughly 1.5% of the sample rests with the top ten.

The donors were healthy, HIV-negative adults who had no recently reported acute infections or vaccinations. All donors were Caucasian adults living in Nashville, Tennessee, USA. CD4+ T cells were enriched by magnetic negative selection, after which naive cells were positively selected on CD45RA and the negative fraction was taken as the memory subset. Blood was collected by leukapheresis, and PBMCs were isolated by Ficoll-Histopaque density gradient centrifugation and then cryopreserved in liquid nitrogen vapor phase. Analytical flow cytometry was used to check the purity and quantity of every magnetically sorted T cell population. From each sorted fraction, genomic DNA was isolated and quantified by UV absorbance on a Nanodrop 2000c. Points the paper makes about the study in general: The genetic and exposure-history diversity represented was limited by the small number of donors. Estimated clonotype richness was generally larger for naive than for memory subsets. Sampling was restricted to blood, and TCR repertoires in tissue are likely to differ from TCR repertoires in blood. Sharing across a few donors was observed for 4.5% to 6.5% of naive CD4, about 3.2% of naive CD8, 2% to 2.5% of memory CD4, and less than 0.45% of memory CD8 clonotypes. Higher generation probabilities were observed for clonotypes shared by all four sorted-subset donors than for non-shared clonotypes. Pairwise subsampling led to the expectation that sequencing depth would affect the degree of clonotype sharing among donors. Rarefaction of sorted-subset datasets indicated incomplete sequencing despite the large sequencing depth.

Sequenced material: memory CD4+ T cells sorted from blood. The cell subset or site label, read with the paper, signifies: CD45RA-negative fraction. This chain is built from TRBV6-5 and TRBJ1-3; no D gene call is confident. This clonotype originated in a man aged 18 to 29 in good health. The encoded CDR3 is CASSSTPGNTIYF. Here is the DNA: TGTGCCAGCAGTTCCACCCCAGGAAACACCATATATTTT.